This T cell receptor (beta chain) is drawn from a study of blood T cell repertoires in COVID-19. The wider study: Sample material is recorded as cDNA or gDNA derived from T cells, B-cell-depleted T cells, or PBMCs.

The germline V gene has CDR1 KGHDR and CDR2 SFDVKD. The CDR3 totals 14 residues. V trimming: 0 bases; J trimming: 6 bases; junction bases outside the gene matches: 2. In the original analysis: Estimates of nucleated cell counts were drawn from the amplification of reference gene primers. Clones were read by immunoSEQ multiplex PCR, and TCRdb kept only the in-frame ones, dropping some. V and J calls plus clone size are reproduced from that table; the DNA served to infer D and trimming. The table shows some 27,000 clones, with around 86% occurring only once. J is TRBJ2-7 and V is TRBV24-1; 9 nucleotides align to TRBD2. This sequence was found in a man aged 50-60 years with active COVID-19. Sequenced: peripheral blood. As DNA, the CDR3 is TGTGCCACCAGTGATTTGGCGGGAGGGCGCGAGCAGTACGTC. This translates into CATSDLAGGREQYV.